This TCR beta chain comes out of a study of beta chain features in type 1 diabetes. Expressed TCRB transcripts were sequenced because the isolated RNA had all been reverse transcribed beforehand. Here immunoSEQ multiplex PCR was the method, and the copy in TCRdb shows in-frame clones only, minus some. This repertoire shows hundreds of thousands of clones, 17% found once; its top ten account for 0.023%. V was pared by 0 bases and J by 3 bases, with 15 bases between. This CDR3 is built from 16 residues. The germline V gene encodes CDR1 ENHRY and CDR2 SYGVKD. Findings of the study overall: All four CD4+ subsets of Type 1 diabetes patients contained TCRB CDR3s that were moderately but significantly shorter.

The single heparinised draw taken from each donor contained approximately 100 mL of blood on average. Worth noting for this clone: Its antigen is still unknown.

This chain connects TRBV10-3 to TRBJ2-7, with D perhaps matching TRBD1 (5 bases). The sequenced sample consisted of naive CD4+ T cells from blood. This TCR came from a woman under 30 in good health. The CDR3: CAISESTGRQGYEQYF. The CDR3 nucleotides are TGTGCCATCAGTGAGTCCACAGGACGCCAGGGCTACGAGCAGTACTTC.